These T cell receptor beta chains were read from a single sample in a study of read filtering for tumor transcriptome and immune sequencing. In TCRdb, the reads were re-called with MiXCR into one record per CDR3 protein. The sample includes 45,000 to 55,000 distinct CDR3 sequences, approximately 12% of them seen just once. Source material: a population of CD138-negative cells sorted from bone marrow. These TCRs come from a donor at least 40 years old with multiple myeloma. The CDR3 runs from the conserved cysteine through the conserved F or W. Fields, in order: J gene, clone size, V gene, D gene, CDR3 protein, CDR3 DNA. D genes are given only for firm matches. Size is stated for part of the rows, as once, few or many counts, or as a class when the clone is expanded.

j_call: TRBJ1-5; clone_size: many; v_call: TRBV20-1; d_call: -; cdr3_aa: CSARAGLRQPQHF; cdr3_nt: TGCAGTGCTAGAGCAGGGCTTCGGCAGCCCCAGCATTTT
j_call: TRBJ2-6; clone_size: many; v_call: TRBV19; d_call: -; cdr3_aa: CASSISGSRSGANVLTF; cdr3_nt: TGTGCCAGTAGTATATCGGGATCCCGCTCTGGGGCCAACGTCCTGACTTTC
j_call: TRBJ2-3; clone_size: many; v_call: TRBV30; d_call: -; cdr3_aa: CAWSKGADTQYF; cdr3_nt: TGTGCCTGGAGTAAGGGCGCAGATACGCAGTATTTT
j_call: TRBJ2-1; clone_size: many; v_call: TRBV20-1; d_call: TRBD2; cdr3_aa: CSAPSGRTYNEQFF; cdr3_nt: TGCAGTGCTCCGAGCGGGAGAACTTACAATGAGCAGTTCTTC
j_call: TRBJ2-4; clone_size: many; v_call: TRBV5-1; d_call: -; cdr3_aa: CASSPDDVVNIQYF; cdr3_nt: TGCGCCAGCAGTCCCGACGATGTAGTAAACATTCAGTACTTC
j_call: TRBJ2-2; clone_size: many; v_call: TRBV6-5; d_call: -; cdr3_aa: CASIIDVTRAGELFF; cdr3_nt: TGTGCCAGCATTATTGATGTGACGCGGGCCGGGGAGCTGTTTTTT
j_call: TRBJ1-3; clone_size: few; v_call: TRBV7-8; d_call: -; cdr3_aa: CASSLAMRGSSGNTIYF; cdr3_nt: TGTGCCAGCAGCTTAGCGATGAGGGGGAGCTCTGGAAACACCATATATTTT
j_call: TRBJ2-1; clone_size: few; v_call: TRBV2; d_call: -; cdr3_aa: CASRGDQNEQFF; cdr3_nt: TGTGCCAGCAGGGGGGACCAGAATGAGCAGTTCTTC
j_call: TRBJ1-5; clone_size: few; v_call: TRBV3-1; d_call: -; cdr3_aa: CASSRLGEPQHF; cdr3_nt: TGTGCCAGCAGCCGGCTCGGGGAGCCCCAGCATTTT
j_call: TRBJ2-7; clone_size: many; v_call: TRBV20-1; d_call: -; cdr3_aa: CSARDWANYEQYF; cdr3_nt: TGCAGTGCTAGAGATTGGGCGAACTACGAGCAGTACTTC
j_call: TRBJ1-1; clone_size: many; v_call: TRBV7-9; d_call: -; cdr3_aa: CASSQTDFNTEAFF; cdr3_nt: TGTGCCAGCAGCCAGACAGATTTCAACACTGAAGCTTTCTTT
j_call: TRBJ1-2; clone_size: few; v_call: TRBV20-1; d_call: -; cdr3_aa: CSAIHRYGYTF; cdr3_nt: TGCAGTGCTATTCACCGCTATGGCTACACCTTC
j_call: TRBJ2-5; clone_size: many; v_call: TRBV20-1; d_call: TRBD1; cdr3_aa: CSAPDRGQNLQETQYF; cdr3_nt: TGCAGTGCCCCGGACAGGGGACAGAACCTCCAAGAGACCCAGTACTTC
j_call: TRBJ1-1; clone_size: many; v_call: TRBV18; d_call: -; cdr3_aa: CASSPEGYTEAFF; cdr3_nt: TGTGCCAGCTCACCCGAAGGCTACACTGAAGCTTTCTTT
j_call: TRBJ1-4; clone_size: few; v_call: TRBV20-1; d_call: TRBD1; cdr3_aa: CSARDSQGQKVGNEKLFF; cdr3_nt: TGCAGTGCTAGAGATAGTCAGGGACAGAAGGTCGGAAATGAAAAACTGTTTTTT
j_call: TRBJ2-1; clone_size: many; v_call: TRBV29-1; d_call: TRBD2; cdr3_aa: CSVETSGRGEQFF; cdr3_nt: TGCAGCGTTGAGACTAGCGGGAGGGGTGAGCAGTTCTTC
j_call: TRBJ2-7; clone_size: many; v_call: TRBV7-9; d_call: TRBD2; cdr3_aa: CASSTPLGLAGSYEQYF; cdr3_nt: TGTGCCAGCAGTACGCCCCTGGGACTAGCTGGTTCCTACGAGCAGTACTTC
j_call: TRBJ2-6; clone_size: many; v_call: TRBV29-1; d_call: -; cdr3_aa: CSVDSSGANVLTF; cdr3_nt: TGCAGCGTAGACAGCTCTGGGGCCAACGTCCTGACTTTC
j_call: TRBJ1-1; clone_size: many; v_call: TRBV5-1; d_call: -; cdr3_aa: CASSLHEGEAFF; cdr3_nt: TGCGCCAGCAGCTTACATGAAGGGGAAGCTTTCTTT
j_call: TRBJ2-2; clone_size: many; v_call: TRBV29-1; d_call: -; cdr3_aa: CSVEWGFSDNTGELFF; cdr3_nt: TGCAGCGTTGAATGGGGCTTTAGTGATAACACCGGGGAGCTGTTTTTT
j_call: TRBJ2-5; clone_size: many; v_call: TRBV10-3; d_call: -; cdr3_aa: CAISRQARETQYF; cdr3_nt: TGTGCCATCAGCCGACAGGCTCGGGAGACCCAGTACTTC
j_call: TRBJ2-2; clone_size: many; v_call: TRBV12-3/TRBV12-4; d_call: -; cdr3_aa: CASSFTTGELFF; cdr3_nt: TGTGCCAGCAGTTTTACCACCGGGGAGCTGTTTTTT
j_call: TRBJ2-3; clone_size: many; v_call: TRBV18; d_call: -; cdr3_aa: CASSPKAADTQYF; cdr3_nt: TGTGCCAGCTCACCAAAGGCGGCAGATACGCAGTATTTT
j_call: TRBJ1-5; clone_size: many; v_call: TRBV30; d_call: -; cdr3_aa: CAWSVSRDQPQHF; cdr3_nt: TGTGCCTGGAGTGTGTCAAGGGATCAGCCCCAGCATTTT
j_call: TRBJ2-5; clone_size: many; v_call: TRBV20-1; d_call: TRBD1; cdr3_aa: CSAETGKETQYF; cdr3_nt: TGCAGTGCTGAGACAGGGAAAGAGACCCAGTACTTC
j_call: TRBJ2-7; clone_size: many; v_call: TRBV10-3; d_call: -; cdr3_aa: CAISSGSYEQYF; cdr3_nt: TGTGCCATCAGTTCGGGTTCCTACGAGCAGTACTTC
j_call: TRBJ2-3; clone_size: many; v_call: TRBV7-2; d_call: -; cdr3_aa: CASSFSRAVGYGDTQYF; cdr3_nt: TGTGCCAGCAGCTTCAGCAGGGCCGTCGGGTATGGAGATACGCAGTATTTT
j_call: TRBJ1-6; clone_size: medium-sized; v_call: TRBV20-1; d_call: -; cdr3_aa: CSARERSSYNSPLHF; cdr3_nt: TGCAGTGCTCGGGAAAGAAGCTCCTATAATTCACCCCTCCACTTT
j_call: TRBJ1-3; clone_size: -; v_call: TRBV11-2; d_call: -; cdr3_aa: CASSLEASGDTIYF; cdr3_nt: TGTGCCAGCAGCTTAGAGGCATCTGGAGACACCATATATTTT
j_call: TRBJ1-2; clone_size: many; v_call: TRBV12-3/TRBV12-4; d_call: -; cdr3_aa: CASRRGSNYGYTF; cdr3_nt: TGTGCCAGCAGGCGAGGTTCGAACTATGGCTACACCTTC
j_call: TRBJ2-1; clone_size: many; v_call: TRBV9; d_call: TRBD2; cdr3_aa: CASSVDFGSGGDEQFF; cdr3_nt: TGTGCCAGCAGCGTAGACTTTGGTAGCGGGGGCGATGAGCAGTTCTTC
j_call: TRBJ2-2; clone_size: many; v_call: TRBV18; d_call: TRBD2; cdr3_aa: CASSPISPLAGTGELFF; cdr3_nt: TGTGCCAGCTCACCAATCTCCCCGCTAGCGGGCACCGGGGAGCTGTTTTTT
j_call: TRBJ2-7; clone_size: few; v_call: TRBV30; d_call: TRBD2; cdr3_aa: CAWTTGTSPSLLGEQYF; cdr3_nt: TGTGCCTGGACGACCGGGACTAGCCCCAGTCTCCTAGGCGAGCAGTACTTC
j_call: TRBJ2-7; clone_size: many; v_call: TRBV20-1; d_call: TRBD2; cdr3_aa: CSATSGGTYEQYF; cdr3_nt: TGCAGTGCTACTAGCGGGGGGACCTACGAGCAGTACTTC
j_call: TRBJ2-7; clone_size: many; v_call: TRBV5-1; d_call: TRBD1; cdr3_aa: CASSPSLDREVEQYF; cdr3_nt: TGCGCCAGCAGCCCATCACTGGACAGGGAGGTTGAGCAGTACTTC
j_call: TRBJ1-4; clone_size: many; v_call: TRBV28; d_call: TRBD1; cdr3_aa: CASSKKRGGGEKLFF; cdr3_nt: TGTGCCAGCAGTAAAAAGCGAGGGGGCGGTGAAAAACTGTTTTTT
j_call: TRBJ2-7; clone_size: many; v_call: TRBV29-1; d_call: TRBD2; cdr3_aa: CSVAGGTSGPYEQYF; cdr3_nt: TGCAGCGTCGCGGGAGGGACTAGCGGTCCCTACGAGCAGTACTTC
j_call: TRBJ2-5; clone_size: many; v_call: TRBV20-1; d_call: TRBD2; cdr3_aa: CSARSGTSLQETQYF; cdr3_nt: TGCAGTGCAAGATCCGGGACTAGTCTTCAAGAGACCCAGTACTTC
j_call: TRBJ2-1; clone_size: many; v_call: TRBV20-1; d_call: TRBD2; cdr3_aa: CSARDLAGGGNEQFF; cdr3_nt: TGCAGTGCTAGAGATCTAGCGGGAGGGGGTAATGAGCAGTTCTTC
j_call: TRBJ2-7; clone_size: many; v_call: TRBV20-1; d_call: TRBD2; cdr3_aa: CSARDILGGRTYEQYF; cdr3_nt: TGCAGTGCTAGAGATATCCTAGGCGGGAGGACCTACGAGCAGTACTTC
j_call: TRBJ2-1; clone_size: many; v_call: TRBV11-2; d_call: TRBD2; cdr3_aa: CASSPKAGGLNEQFF; cdr3_nt: TGTGCCAGCAGCCCTAAAGCGGGAGGGCTAAATGAGCAGTTCTTC
j_call: TRBJ2-2; clone_size: many; v_call: TRBV4-1; d_call: TRBD2; cdr3_aa: CASSRIRGRVNGELFF; cdr3_nt: TGCGCCAGCAGCCGAATACGCGGGAGAGTGAACGGGGAGCTGTTTTTT
j_call: TRBJ1-5; clone_size: many; v_call: TRBV20-1; d_call: -; cdr3_aa: CSATEDGPYSNQPQHF; cdr3_nt: TGCAGTGCAACCGAGGACGGGCCTTATAGCAATCAGCCCCAGCATTTT
j_call: TRBJ2-5; clone_size: many; v_call: TRBV20-1; d_call: TRBD2; cdr3_aa: CSPHLLAGVTETQYF; cdr3_nt: TGCAGTCCACACCTCCTAGCGGGAGTAACAGAGACCCAGTACTTC